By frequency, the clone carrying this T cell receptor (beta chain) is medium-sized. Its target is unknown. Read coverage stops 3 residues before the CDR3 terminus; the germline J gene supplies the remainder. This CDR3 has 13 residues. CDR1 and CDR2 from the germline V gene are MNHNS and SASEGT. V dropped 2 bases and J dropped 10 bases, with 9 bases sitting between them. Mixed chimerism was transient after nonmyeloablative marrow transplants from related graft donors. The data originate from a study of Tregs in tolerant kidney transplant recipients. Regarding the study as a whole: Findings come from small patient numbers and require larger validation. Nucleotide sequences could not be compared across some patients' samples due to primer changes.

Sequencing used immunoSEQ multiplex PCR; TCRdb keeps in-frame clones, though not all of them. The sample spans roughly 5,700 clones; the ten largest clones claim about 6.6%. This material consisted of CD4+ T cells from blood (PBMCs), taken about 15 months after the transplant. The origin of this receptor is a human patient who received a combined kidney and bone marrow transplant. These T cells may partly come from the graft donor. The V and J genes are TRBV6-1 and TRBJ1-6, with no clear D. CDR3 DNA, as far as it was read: TGTGCCAGCAGTGAAAGTCAGCGCTCACCC. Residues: CASSESQRSP. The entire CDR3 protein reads CASSESQRSPLHF.